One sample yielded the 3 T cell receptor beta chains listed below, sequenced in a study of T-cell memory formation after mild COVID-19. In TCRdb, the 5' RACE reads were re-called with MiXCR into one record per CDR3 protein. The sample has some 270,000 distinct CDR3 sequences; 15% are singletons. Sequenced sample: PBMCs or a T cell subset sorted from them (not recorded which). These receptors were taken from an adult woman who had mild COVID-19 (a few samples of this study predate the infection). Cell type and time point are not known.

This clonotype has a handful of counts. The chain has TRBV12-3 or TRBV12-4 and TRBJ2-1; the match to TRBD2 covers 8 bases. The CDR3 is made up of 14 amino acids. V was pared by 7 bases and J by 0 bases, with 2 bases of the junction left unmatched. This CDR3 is CASKSGSSYNEQFF. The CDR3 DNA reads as TGTGCCAGCAAAAGCGGGAGCTCCTACAATGAGCAGTTCTTC.

The CDR3 nucleotides are TGTGCCAGCAGCTTGGCGGGGACAGGGTCGGCGCAGTACTTC. It encodes CASSLAGTGSAQYF. The genes are TRBV7-2 and TRBJ2-7; 9 bases align to TRBD1. Germline CDR1 and CDR2: SGHTA and FQGNSA. The CDR3 has 14 residues. The V and J ends lost 3 bases and 9 bases, in that order; junction bases with no gene match: 9.

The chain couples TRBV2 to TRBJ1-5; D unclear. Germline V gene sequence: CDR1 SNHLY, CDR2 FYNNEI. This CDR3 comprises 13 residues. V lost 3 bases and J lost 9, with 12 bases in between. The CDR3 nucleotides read TGTGCCAGCAGTGATAACGTGCAAAGGCCCCAGCATTTT. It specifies CASSDNVQRPQHF.